This entry is about one T cell receptor beta chain. The antigen is unknown. The record originates from a study of cytomegalovirus exposure and HLA in healthy donors. It was with 60 Vbeta and 13 Jbeta primers that the PCR ran. This table comes from immunoSEQ multiplex PCR, and its TCRdb copy is limited to in-frame clones, with some not included. The sample includes over 120,000 clones, around three quarters of them seen just once. Regarding the study as a whole: Productive rates of about 90% or about 30% were seen for most TCR beta V segments in an earlier analysis.

The CDR3 consists of 16 residues. Trimming cost V 4 bases and J 4 bases; bases outside gene matches: 6. Germline CDR1 is SEHNR and CDR2 is FQNEAQ (reference sequence). Sequencing was performed on PBMCs. This clonotype was obtained from a woman aged 60-75 years in good health and CMV-seropositive. V and J are TRBV7-9 and TRBJ2-1; 11 bases map to TRBD2. The CDR3 DNA reads TGTGCCAGCAGCTCCCTTAGCGGGAGGGCGTACAATGAGCAGTTCTTC. Its protein product is CASSSLSGRAYNEQFF.